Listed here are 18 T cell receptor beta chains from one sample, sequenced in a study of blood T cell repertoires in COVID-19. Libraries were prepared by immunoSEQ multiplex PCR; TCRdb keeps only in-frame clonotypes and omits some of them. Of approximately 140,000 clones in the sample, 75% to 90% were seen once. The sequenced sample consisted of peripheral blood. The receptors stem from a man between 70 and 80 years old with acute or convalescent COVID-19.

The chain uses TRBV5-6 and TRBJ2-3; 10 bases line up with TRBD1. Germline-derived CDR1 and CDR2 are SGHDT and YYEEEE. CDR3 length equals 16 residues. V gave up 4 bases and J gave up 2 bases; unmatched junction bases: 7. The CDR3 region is CASSQYGTGDTDTQYF. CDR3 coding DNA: TGTGCCAGCAGCCAATACGGGACAGGGGACACAGATACGCAGTATTTT.

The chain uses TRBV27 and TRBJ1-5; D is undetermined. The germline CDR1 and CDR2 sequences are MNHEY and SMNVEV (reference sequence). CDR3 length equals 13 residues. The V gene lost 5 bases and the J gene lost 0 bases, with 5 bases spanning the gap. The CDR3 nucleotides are TGTGCCAGCAGTAATTATAGCAATCAGCCCCAGCATTTT. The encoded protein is CASSNYSNQPQHF.

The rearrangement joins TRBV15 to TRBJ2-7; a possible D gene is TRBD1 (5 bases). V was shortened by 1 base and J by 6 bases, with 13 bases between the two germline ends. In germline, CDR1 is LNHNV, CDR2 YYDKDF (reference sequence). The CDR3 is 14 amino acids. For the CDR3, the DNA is TGTGCCACCAGCAGAGGCCAGGACAACGCCGAGCAGTACTTC. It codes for CATSRGQDNAEQYF.

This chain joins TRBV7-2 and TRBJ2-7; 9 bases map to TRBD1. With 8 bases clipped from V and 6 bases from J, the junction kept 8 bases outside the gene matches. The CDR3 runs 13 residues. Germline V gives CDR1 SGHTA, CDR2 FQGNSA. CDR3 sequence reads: CASRETGGREQYF. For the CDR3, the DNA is TGTGCCAGCCGGGAGACAGGGGGACGCGAGCAGTACTTC.

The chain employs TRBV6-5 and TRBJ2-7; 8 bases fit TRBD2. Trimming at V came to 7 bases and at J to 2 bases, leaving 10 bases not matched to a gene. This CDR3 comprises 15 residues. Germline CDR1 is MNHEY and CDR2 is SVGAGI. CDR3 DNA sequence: TGTGCCAGCATGGTCGCAGCGGGAGAGACCTACGAGCAGTACTTC. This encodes CASMVAAGETYEQYF.

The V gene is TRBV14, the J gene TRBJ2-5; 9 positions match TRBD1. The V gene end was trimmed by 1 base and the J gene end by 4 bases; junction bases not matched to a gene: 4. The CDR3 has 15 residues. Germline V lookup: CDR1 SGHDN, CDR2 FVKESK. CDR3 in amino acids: CASSQGETGGETQYF. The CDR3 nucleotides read TGTGCCAGCAGCCAAGGGGAGACAGGGGGAGAGACCCAGTACTTC.

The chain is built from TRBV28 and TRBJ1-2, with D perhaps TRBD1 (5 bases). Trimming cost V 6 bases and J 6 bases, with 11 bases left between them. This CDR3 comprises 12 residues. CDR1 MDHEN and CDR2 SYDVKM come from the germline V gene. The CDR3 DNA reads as TGTGCCAGCAGGTACACGGGGGATGGCTACACCTTC. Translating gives CASRYTGDGYTF.

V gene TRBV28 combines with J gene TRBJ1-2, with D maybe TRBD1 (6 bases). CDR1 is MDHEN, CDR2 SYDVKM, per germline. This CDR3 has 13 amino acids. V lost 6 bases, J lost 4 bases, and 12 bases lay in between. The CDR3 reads CASRPRDIYGYTF. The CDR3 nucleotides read TGTGCCAGCAGACCCCGGGACATCTATGGCTACACCTTC.

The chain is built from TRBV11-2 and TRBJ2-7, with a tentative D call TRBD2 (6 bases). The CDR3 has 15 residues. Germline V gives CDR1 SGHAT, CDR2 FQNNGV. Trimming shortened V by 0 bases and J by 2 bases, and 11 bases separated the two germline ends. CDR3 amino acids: CASSLEVSGTYEQYF. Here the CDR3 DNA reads TGTGCCAGCAGCTTAGAGGTTAGCGGAACCTACGAGCAGTACTTC.

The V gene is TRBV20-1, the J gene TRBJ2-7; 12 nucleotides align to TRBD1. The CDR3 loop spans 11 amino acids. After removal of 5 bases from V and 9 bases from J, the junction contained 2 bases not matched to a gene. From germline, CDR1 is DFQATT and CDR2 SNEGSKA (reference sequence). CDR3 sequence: CSAGTGGGQYF. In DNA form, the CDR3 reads TGCAGTGCTGGGACAGGGGGCGGGCAGTACTTC.

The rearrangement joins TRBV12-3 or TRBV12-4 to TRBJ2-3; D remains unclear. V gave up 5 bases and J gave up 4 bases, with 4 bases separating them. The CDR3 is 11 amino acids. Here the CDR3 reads CASSLSDTQYF. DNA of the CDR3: TGTGCCAGCAGTCTGTCAGATACGCAGTATTTT.

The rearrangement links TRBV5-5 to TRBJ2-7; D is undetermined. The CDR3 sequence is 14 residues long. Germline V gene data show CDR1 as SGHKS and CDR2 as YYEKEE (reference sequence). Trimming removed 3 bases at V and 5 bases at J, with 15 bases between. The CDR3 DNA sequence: TGTGCCAGCAGCTCAAGACTGAGCTTGGACGAGCAGTACTTC. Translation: CASSSRLSLDEQYF.

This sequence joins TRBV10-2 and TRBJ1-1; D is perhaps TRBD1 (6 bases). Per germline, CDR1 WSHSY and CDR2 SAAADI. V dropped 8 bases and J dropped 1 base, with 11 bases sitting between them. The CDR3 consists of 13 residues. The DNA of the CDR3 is TGCGCCAGCCGGGGACAACAGAACACTGAAGCTTTCTTT. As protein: CASRGQQNTEAFF.

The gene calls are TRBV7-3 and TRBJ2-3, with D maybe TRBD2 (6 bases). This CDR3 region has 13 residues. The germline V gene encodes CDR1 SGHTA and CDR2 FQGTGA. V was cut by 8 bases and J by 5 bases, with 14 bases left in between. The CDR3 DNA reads TGTGCCAGCCGGCGGGAAACCGGAGATACGCAGTATTTT. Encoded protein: CASRRETGDTQYF.

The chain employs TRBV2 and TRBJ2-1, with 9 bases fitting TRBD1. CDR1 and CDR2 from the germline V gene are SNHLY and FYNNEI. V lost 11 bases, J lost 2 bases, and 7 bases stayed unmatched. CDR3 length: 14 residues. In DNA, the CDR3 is TGTGCCGGAGCTAGGGACAGGGCCTACAATGAGCAGTTCTTC. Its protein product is CAGARDRAYNEQFF.

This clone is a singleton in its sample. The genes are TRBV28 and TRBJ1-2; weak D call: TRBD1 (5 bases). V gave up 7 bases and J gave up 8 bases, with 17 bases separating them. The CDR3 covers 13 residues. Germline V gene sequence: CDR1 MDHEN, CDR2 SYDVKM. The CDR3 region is CASTLGTAGGYTF. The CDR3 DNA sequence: TGTGCCAGCACTTTGGGGACCGCGGGGGGCTACACCTTC.

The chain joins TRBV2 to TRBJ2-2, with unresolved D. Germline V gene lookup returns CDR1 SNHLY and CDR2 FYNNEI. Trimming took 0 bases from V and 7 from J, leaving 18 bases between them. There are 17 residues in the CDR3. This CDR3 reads CASSEATPRSGSGELFF. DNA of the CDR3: TGTGCCAGCAGTGAAGCTACGCCCAGGTCTGGTAGCGGGGAGCTGTTTTTT.

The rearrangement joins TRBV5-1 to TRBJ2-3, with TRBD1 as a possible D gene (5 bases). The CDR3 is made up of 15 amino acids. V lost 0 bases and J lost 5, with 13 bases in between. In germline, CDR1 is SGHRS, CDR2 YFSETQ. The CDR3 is CASSLDQGLIDTQYF. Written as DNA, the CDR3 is TGCGCCAGCAGCTTGGACCAGGGCCTTATAGATACGCAGTATTTT.